These T cell receptor beta chains were read from a single sample in a study of post-analysis software for immune sequencing data. One entry per CDR3 protein results from TCRdb running MiXCR on the PCR reads. This sample yields 250,000 to 300,000 distinct CDR3 sequences, of which 30% to 45% are seen a single time; around 4.7% belongs to the top ten. Sequenced material: blood. These receptors were taken from a girl aged 10 to 17 with multiple sclerosis. Both conserved end residues are part of each CDR3. A D gene is named only where the DNA matches it firmly. Clone size, where shown, is once, few, many, or a class for clones that have expanded.

v_gene	j_gene	d_gene	abundance	CDR3aa	CDR3nt
TRBV29-1	TRBJ2-1	NA	many	CSVEDRGMGQFF	TGCAGCGTTGAAGATCGAGGGATGGGGCAGTTCTTC
TRBV6-2/TRBV6-3	TRBJ2-7	NA	many	CASSFSYEQYF	TGTGCCAGCAGTTTCTCCTACGAGCAGTACTTC
TRBV3-1	TRBJ1-2	TRBD1	many	CASSQPGTGGPYGYTF	TGTGCCAGCAGCCAACCCGGGACAGGGGGCCCCTATGGCTACACCTTC
TRBV29-1	TRBJ2-1	TRBD2	NA	CSVDREGEFF	TGCAGCGTTGACCGGGAGGGGGAGTTCTTC
TRBV19	TRBJ2-1	NA	NA	CASSIAGDGPHYNEQFF	TGTGCCAGTAGTATCGCCGGGGACGGCCCACACTACAATGAGCAGTTCTTC
TRBV12-3/TRBV12-4	TRBJ2-3	NA	many	CASSLGGNLDTQYF	TGTGCCAGCAGTCTAGGGGGGAATTTAGATACGCAGTATTTT
TRBV15	TRBJ2-2	NA	NA	CATREWERKSGELFF	TGTGCCACCCGTGAATGGGAGCGAAAGTCCGGGGAGCTGTTTTTT
TRBV29-1	TRBJ2-7	TRBD1	NA	CSVEGRRGMYF	TGCAGCGTTGAAGGGCGCAGGGGGATGTACTTC
TRBV28	TRBJ2-6	NA	many	CASSKLSEGANVLTF	TGTGCCAGCAGCAAATTGTCAGAAGGGGCCAACGTCCTGACTTTC
TRBV4-2	TRBJ2-6	NA	NA	CASSLLPLSGSGANVLTF	TGTGCCAGCAGCCTCCTGCCCCTGAGTGGCTCTGGGGCCAACGTCCTGACTTTC
TRBV7-2	TRBJ2-4	TRBD1	many	CASSPSTGALPRKAKNIQYF	TGTGCCAGCAGCCCCTCGACAGGGGCCCTTCCAAGAAAGGCCAAAAACATTCAGTACTTC
TRBV12-3/TRBV12-4	TRBJ1-6	TRBD1	many	CASSRRTGRGSPLHF	TGTGCCAGCAGCCGCCGGACAGGGAGGGGATCACCCCTCCACTTT
TRBV4-2	TRBJ2-5	NA	NA	CASSLSGGNEQYF	TGTGCCAGCAGCCTGAGCGGCGGCAATGAGCAGTACTTC
TRBV20-1	TRBJ1-5	NA	many	CSARGTDNQPQHF	TGCAGTGCTAGAGGGACAGACAATCAGCCCCAGCATTTT
TRBV12-3/TRBV12-4	TRBJ2-5	NA	NA	CASSVDPGIQETQYF	TGTGCCAGCAGCGTAGATCCGGGAATCCAAGAGACCCAGTACTTC
TRBV5-1	TRBJ2-7	TRBD2	NA	CASSTSGGPYEQYF	TGCGCCAGCAGCACCTCGGGAGGGCCCTACGAGCAGTACTTC
TRBV29-1	TRBJ1-1	TRBD1	NA	CSGGQGNTEAFF	TGCAGCGGGGGACAGGGTAACACTGAAGCTTTCTTT
TRBV20-1	TRBJ2-3	NA	few	CSARDWGVGDTQYF	TGCAGTGCTAGAGACTGGGGGGTCGGAGATACGCAGTATTTT
TRBV29-1	TRBJ1-1	NA	many	CSVELGVNTEAFF	TGCAGCGTTGAATTAGGGGTGAACACTGAAGCTTTCTTT
TRBV12-3/TRBV12-4	TRBJ1-2	NA	many	CASSLPPQEGYTF	TGTGCCAGCAGCTTACCCCCCCAGGAGGGCTACACCTTC
TRBV12-5	TRBJ1-2	TRBD1	many	CASGFQTGTGIAHGYTF	TGTGCTAGTGGTTTCCAGACCGGGACAGGTATAGCCCATGGCTACACCTTC
TRBV6-5	TRBJ2-6	TRBD1	few	CASSYSDRGFSGANVLTF	TGTGCCAGCAGTTACTCAGACAGGGGGTTCTCTGGGGCCAACGTCCTGACTTTC
TRBV28	TRBJ1-2	NA	many	CASSFPVRNANGYTF	TGTGCCAGCAGTTTCCCTGTAAGAAATGCGAATGGCTACACCTTC
TRBV20-1	TRBJ2-2	NA	few	CSARGPITGELFF	TGCAGTGCTAGAGGGCCGATCACCGGGGAGCTGTTTTTT
TRBV5-4	TRBJ2-1	TRBD1	NA	CASSPTGGVNNEQFF	TGTGCCAGCAGCCCCACAGGGGGCGTAAACAATGAGCAGTTCTTC
TRBV7-2	TRBJ1-3	NA	NA	CASSKSTTGNTIYF	TGTGCCAGCAGCAAGTCTACGACTGGAAACACCATATATTTT
TRBV20-1	TRBJ1-6	NA	NA	CSARDIYNNSPLHF	TGCAGTGCTAGAGATATCTACAATAATTCACCCCTCCACTTT
TRBV24-1	TRBJ2-4	TRBD2	many	CATSDPGASGGNRDIQYF	TGTGCCACCAGTGATCCCGGGGCTAGCGGGGGAAATCGGGACATTCAGTACTTC
TRBV15	TRBJ1-2	NA	many	CATSTEGQGRDGYTF	TGTGCCACCAGCACAGAAGGGCAGGGAAGAGATGGCTACACCTTC
TRBV10-3	TRBJ1-1	NA	few	CAIRRDTVGTEAFF	TGTGCCATCAGACGGGACACGGTGGGGACTGAAGCTTTCTTT
TRBV12-3/TRBV12-4	TRBJ1-2	TRBD1	NA	CASSVLTGANYGYTF	TGTGCCAGCAGTGTCCTGACAGGGGCTAACTATGGCTACACCTTC
TRBV7-9	TRBJ2-3	NA	NA	CASSTWGGTTDTQYF	TGTGCCAGCAGCACATGGGGCGGGACCACAGATACGCAGTATTTT
TRBV20-1	TRBJ2-2	NA	NA	CSARDGGTNTGELFF	TGCAGTGCTAGAGATGGAGGGACGAACACCGGGGAGCTGTTTTTT
TRBV24-1	TRBJ2-2	NA	NA	CATSDNRNTGELFF	TGTGCCACCAGTGATAACCGGAACACCGGGGAGCTGTTTTTT
TRBV2	TRBJ1-4	NA	few	CASTILGTFATNEKLFF	TGTGCCAGCACCATCTTGGGGACGTTTGCAACTAATGAAAAACTGTTTTTT
TRBV10-2	TRBJ2-1	TRBD2	many	CASHPGGRGDDEQFF	TGCGCCAGCCATCCAGGTGGGCGGGGGGATGATGAGCAGTTCTTC
TRBV7-6	TRBJ2-7	NA	NA	CASSSMAGTPYEQYF	TGTGCCAGCAGCTCCATGGCAGGGACACCCTACGAGCAGTACTTC
TRBV5-1	TRBJ1-2	NA	many	CASSPREHYGYTF	TGCGCCAGCAGCCCCAGAGAACACTATGGCTACACCTTC
TRBV7-2	TRBJ2-1	NA	NA	CASSPSRPAGRQFF	TGTGCCAGCAGCCCTAGTAGGCCCGCGGGAAGGCAGTTCTTC
TRBV2	TRBJ1-2	NA	many	CASSELGRGSWGYTF	TGTGCCAGCAGTGAACTCGGCAGAGGGTCGTGGGGCTACACCTTC
TRBV20-1	TRBJ1-2	NA	many	CSAGAARGEGYTF	TGCAGTGCTGGGGCCGCGAGGGGGGAAGGCTACACCTTC
TRBV20-1	TRBJ2-1	TRBD2	many	CSARYSGGYYNEQFF	TGCAGTGCTAGGTATAGCGGGGGCTACTACAATGAGCAGTTCTTC
TRBV6-5	TRBJ2-3	TRBD2	many	CASSQRLAGVTDTQYF	TGTGCCAGCAGTCAACGACTAGCGGGGGTCACAGATACGCAGTATTTT
TRBV3-1	TRBJ2-5	TRBD1	many	CASSQGTGVLRETQYF	TGTGCCAGCAGCCAAGGGACAGGGGTACTAAGAGAGACCCAGTACTTC
TRBV5-1	TRBJ1-1	NA	many	CASSPDPNTEAFF	TGCGCCAGCAGCCCGGACCCGAACACTGAAGCTTTCTTT
TRBV5-1	TRBJ2-1	TRBD2	NA	CASSHGLALNEQFF	TGCGCCAGCAGCCATGGACTAGCTCTCAATGAGCAGTTCTTC
TRBV4-1	TRBJ2-2	NA	once	CATSLDGQGGFGGELFF	TGCGCCACCAGCCTCGATGGGCAGGGCGGCTTTGGCGGGGAGCTGTTTTTT
TRBV10-3	TRBJ2-1	TRBD1	NA	CAISRTGEPYNEQFF	TGTGCCATCAGCCGGACAGGGGAACCCTACAATGAGCAGTTCTTC
TRBV10-3	TRBJ2-7	TRBD1	NA	CAISESSIGTGDEQYF	TGTGCCATCAGTGAGTCTAGTATCGGGACAGGGGACGAGCAGTACTTC
TRBV10-3	TRBJ1-2	NA	NA	CAISLYMGESYGYTF	TGTGCCATCAGTCTATACATGGGGGAGAGCTATGGCTACACCTTC
TRBV29-1	TRBJ2-1	NA	NA	CSVGRLYTGEQFF	TGCAGCGTTGGACGGCTCTATACGGGTGAGCAGTTCTTC
TRBV28	TRBJ1-1	NA	NA	CASSLAWVRDTEAFF	TGTGCCAGCAGTTTAGCGTGGGTGAGGGACACTGAAGCTTTCTTT